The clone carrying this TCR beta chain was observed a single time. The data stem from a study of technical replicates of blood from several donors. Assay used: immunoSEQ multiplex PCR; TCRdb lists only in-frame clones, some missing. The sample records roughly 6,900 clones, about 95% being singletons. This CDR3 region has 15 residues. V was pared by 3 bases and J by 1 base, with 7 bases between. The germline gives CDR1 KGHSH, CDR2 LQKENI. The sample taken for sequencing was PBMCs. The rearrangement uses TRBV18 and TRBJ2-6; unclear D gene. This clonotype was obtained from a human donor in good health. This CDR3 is CASSPEISGANVLTF. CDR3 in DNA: TGTGCCAGCTCACCGGAGATATCTGGGGCCAACGTCCTGACTTTC.